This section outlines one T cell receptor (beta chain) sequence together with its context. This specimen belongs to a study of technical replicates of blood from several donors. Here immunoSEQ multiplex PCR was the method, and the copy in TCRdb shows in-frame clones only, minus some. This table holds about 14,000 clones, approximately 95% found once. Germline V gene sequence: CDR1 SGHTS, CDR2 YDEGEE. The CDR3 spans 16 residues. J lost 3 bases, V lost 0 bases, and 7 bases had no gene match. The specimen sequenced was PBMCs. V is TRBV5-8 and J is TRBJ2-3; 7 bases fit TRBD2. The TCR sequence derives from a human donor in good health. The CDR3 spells CASSLALLADTDTQYF. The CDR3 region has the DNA TGTGCCAGCAGCTTGGCCCTGCTAGCGGATACAGATACGCAGTATTTT.